The present entry profiles one T cell receptor (beta chain) with its context. The CDR3 is 16 residues long. The germline V gene encodes CDR1 GTSNPN and CDR2 SVGIG (reference sequence). Trimming stripped 2 bases from V and 3 bases from J, with 18 bases between. The data belong to a study of cytomegalovirus exposure and HLA in healthy donors. In the PCR, 60 Vbeta and 13 Jbeta primers were used. TCRdb's table, derived via immunoSEQ multiplex PCR, lists solely in-frame clones and lacks some. The sample yields about 160,000 clones, around 80% seen once. The source material was PBMCs. The chain joins TRBV30 to TRBJ2-3, with D tentatively TRBD1 (6 bases). The clonotype comes from a man aged 40-49 years in good health and CMV-seronegative. CDR3 residues: CAWSSTQGIGTDTQYF. The CDR3 DNA reads TGTGCCTGGAGTTCAACACAGGGTATCGGGACAGATACGCAGTATTTT.